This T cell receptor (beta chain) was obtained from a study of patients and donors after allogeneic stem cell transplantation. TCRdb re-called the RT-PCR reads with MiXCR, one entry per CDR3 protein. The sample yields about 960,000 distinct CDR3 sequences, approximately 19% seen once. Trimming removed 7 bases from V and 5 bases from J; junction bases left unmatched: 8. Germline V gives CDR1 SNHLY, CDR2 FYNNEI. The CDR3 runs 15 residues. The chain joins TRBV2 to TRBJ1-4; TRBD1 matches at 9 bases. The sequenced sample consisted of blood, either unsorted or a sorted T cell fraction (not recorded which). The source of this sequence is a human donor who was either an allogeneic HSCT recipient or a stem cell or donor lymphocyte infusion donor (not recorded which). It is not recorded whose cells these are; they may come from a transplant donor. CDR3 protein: CASNQQGASNEKLFF. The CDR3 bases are TGTGCCAGCAATCAACAGGGGGCATCCAATGAAAAACTGTTTTTT.